Each of the 3 T cell receptor beta chains below was sequenced from the same sample in a study of shared clonotypes between healthy human individuals. Generated by immunoSEQ multiplex PCR, the TCRdb table keeps only in-frame clones and is missing some. The top ten clones hold 10% to 15% of a sample with roughly 450,000 clones, 79% of them seen once. The source material was PBMCs. These receptors were obtained from a woman in her thirties or forties in good health. Some clones in this sample may be carry-over from other donors' samples.

The chain combines TRBV7-2 with TRBJ2-5, with 8 bases fitting TRBD1. J was trimmed by 5 bases and V by 2 bases; bases with no gene match: 7. The V gene's germline CDR1 is SGHTA and CDR2 FQGNSA. This CDR3 is built from 15 residues. CDR3 sequence: CASSLRGQGEETQYF. In DNA form, the CDR3 reads TGTGCCAGCAGCTTAAGAGGACAGGGTGAGGAGACCCAGTACTTC.

The V call is TRBV19, the J call TRBJ2-1; a weak D match, TRBD2 (5 bases). Germline CDR1 is LNHDA and CDR2 is SQIVND (reference sequence). The CDR3 length is 15 residues. V was trimmed by 3 bases and J by 10 bases, leaving 19 bases between them. The CDR3 is CASSIWDTSSVEQFF. The CDR3 DNA follows: TGTGCCAGTAGTATTTGGGATACTAGTTCGGTCGAGCAGTTCTTC.

This rearrangement joins TRBV2 to TRBJ1-1; D may be TRBD1 (5 bases). Trimming stripped 6 bases from V and 5 bases from J, with 16 bases between. The CDR3 is made up of 14 amino acids. In germline, CDR1 is SNHLY, CDR2 FYNNEI. The CDR3 sequence is CASSPRGAWTEAFF. DNA for the CDR3: TGTGCCAGCAGCCCTCGAGGGGCTTGGACTGAAGCTTTCTTT.